A single sample gave rise to the 9 T cell receptor beta chains below, sequenced in a study of blood T cell repertoires in COVID-19 (dated by TCRdb to the early 2020s). The method was the immunoSEQ multiplex PCR assay. The immuneACCESS repertoire file appears here via TCRdb, limited to in-frame rearrangements. These files lack a portion of the clones; in checked studies, under half of the deficit traces to unresolved V genes, and the cause of the others is not known. The sample profile shows roughly 230,000 clones; approximately 89% of them were found once. The ten largest clones add up to roughly 4% of the sample. The specimen sequenced was PBMCs or T cells enriched from blood (not recorded which). The receptors were gathered from a woman aged 25-40 years with acute COVID-19.

The chain couples TRBV19 to TRBJ1-2; 9 positions agree with TRBD1. Trimming at V came to 8 bases and at J to 7 bases, leaving 5 bases not matched to a gene. The CDR3 runs to 12 residues. Per germline, CDR1 LNHDA and CDR2 SQIVND (reference sequence). The CDR3 DNA reads TGTGCCAGTGGCCGGACAGGGGTTGGCTACACCTTC. This codes for CASGRTGVGYTF. The full variable domain, completed using reference TRBV19 and TRBJ1-2, is DGGITQSPKYLFRKEGQNVTLSCEQNLNHDAMYWYRQDPGQGLRLIYYSQIVNDFQKGDIAEGYSVSREKKESFPLTVTSAQKNPTAFYLCASGRTGVGYTFGSGTRLTVV.

The J gene is TRBJ2-7, the V gene TRBV7-3, with 10 bases lining up with TRBD2. The CDR3 sequence is 15 residues long. CDR1 and CDR2 (germline): SGHTA, FQGTGA. V lost 3 bases and J lost 2; bases outside the gene matches: 4. CDR3 region: CASSFSSGGPYEQYF. The CDR3 DNA follows: TGTGCCAGCAGCTTCTCTAGCGGGGGACCCTACGAGCAGTACTTC. Combining the CDR3 with reference TRBV7-3 and TRBJ2-7 gives the whole variable domain GAGVSQTPSNKVTEKGKYVELRCDPISGHTALYWYRQSLGQGPEFLIYFQGTGAADDSGLPNDRFFAVRPEGSVSTLKIQRTERGDSAVYLCASSFSSGGPYEQYFGPGTRLTVT.

The chain uses TRBV7-2 and TRBJ1-6; 10 bases are a match to TRBD1. Germline values: CDR1 SGHTA, CDR2 FQGNSA. V shed 3 bases, J shed 14 bases, and the junction held 7 bases outside the gene matches. The CDR3 contains 14 residues. The CDR3 is CASSFGDRGPTLHF. The CDR3 DNA sequence: TGTGCCAGCAGCTTCGGGGACAGGGGTCCCACCCTCCACTTT.

V is TRBV6-5 and J is TRBJ2-1, with 7 positions matching TRBD1. The CDR3 contains 15 residues. J was trimmed by 0 bases and V by 6 bases; bases with no gene match: 5. Germline CDR1 reads MNHEY; CDR2 reads SVGAGI. The CDR3 DNA is TGTGCCAGCAGGATAACAGGGGACTCCTACAATGAGCAGTTCTTC. Protein product: CASRITGDSYNEQFF.

J is TRBJ1-2 and V is TRBV14; 7 positions agree with TRBD1. The CDR3 spans 15 residues. Germline V lookup: CDR1 SGHDN, CDR2 FVKESK. Trimming cost V 1 base and J 4 bases; bases outside gene matches: 6. The CDR3 bases are TGTGCCAGCAGCCAAGGAAGGGGGCGAACCTATGGCTACACCTTC. Translated, it gives CASSQGRGRTYGYTF. Using reference TRBV14 and TRBJ1-2 for the parts outside the CDR3, the full variable domain is EAGVTQFPSHSVIEKGQTVTLRCDPISGHDNLYWYRRVMGKEIKFLLHFVKESKQDESGMPNNRFLAERTGGTYSTLKVQPAELEDSGVYFCASSQGRGRTYGYTFGSGTRLTVV.

This chain uses TRBV7-9 with TRBJ2-2; 10 bases align to TRBD1. CDR3 length: 15 residues. Trimming cost V 5 bases and J 7 bases; bases outside gene matches: 7. The germline V gene encodes CDR1 SEHNR and CDR2 FQNEAQ (reference sequence). The CDR3 sequence is CASSHRQGAHGELFF. The CDR3 DNA follows: TGTGCCAGCAGCCACCGACAGGGGGCGCACGGGGAGCTGTTTTTT.

The chain recombines TRBV7-9 with TRBJ1-4, with a tentative D call TRBD1 (5 bases). The V gene's germline CDR1 is SEHNR and CDR2 FQNEAQ (reference sequence). V was trimmed by 3 bases and J by 8 bases, leaving 13 bases between them. The CDR3 extends over 14 amino acids. The CDR3 nucleotides read TGTGCCAGCAGCTTCCGGGACTTTCGGGAAAAACTGTTTTTT. This encodes CASSFRDFREKLFF.

The genes are TRBV19 and TRBJ1-5, with 11 bases that match TRBD1. The CDR3 covers 15 residues. Germline V gives CDR1 LNHDA, CDR2 SQIVND (reference sequence). V dropped 6 bases and J dropped 4; count of bases not matched to a gene: 5. The CDR3 loop reads CASRSDRGQNQPQHF. The CDR3 bases are TGTGCCAGTAGATCGGACAGGGGGCAGAATCAGCCCCAGCATTTT.

The genes are TRBV29-1 and TRBJ1-1; TRBD1 aligns across 7 bases. This CDR3 has 14 amino acids. Per the germline V gene, CDR1 is SQVTM and CDR2 is ANQGSEA. Germline trimming cut 3 bases from V and 7 bases from J; bases unmatched to any gene: 11. CDR3 coding DNA: TGCAGCGTTGACGGGGTGACAGGGACGTTTGAAGCTTTCTTT. This codes for CSVDGVTGTFEAFF. The whole variable domain, remainder taken from reference TRBV29-1 and TRBJ1-1, is SAVISQKPSRDICQRGTSLTIQCQVDSQVTMMFWYRQQPGQSLTLIATANQGSEATYESGFVIDKFPISRPNLTFSTLTVSNMSPEDSSIYLCSVDGVTGTFEAFFGQGTRLTVV.